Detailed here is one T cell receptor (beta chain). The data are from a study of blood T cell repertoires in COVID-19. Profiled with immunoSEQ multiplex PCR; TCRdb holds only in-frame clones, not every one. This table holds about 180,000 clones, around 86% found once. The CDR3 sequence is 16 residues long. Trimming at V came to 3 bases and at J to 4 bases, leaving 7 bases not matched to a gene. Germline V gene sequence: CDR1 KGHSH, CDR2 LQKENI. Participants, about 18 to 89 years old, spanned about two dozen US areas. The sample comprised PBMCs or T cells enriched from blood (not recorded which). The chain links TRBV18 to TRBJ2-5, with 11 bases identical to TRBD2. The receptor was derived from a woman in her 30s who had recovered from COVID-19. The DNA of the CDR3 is TGTGCCAGCTCACCTGGAAATGGACTAGCGGGAGAGACCCAGTACTTC. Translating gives CASSPGNGLAGETQYF.